The 23 T cell receptor beta chains listed next were all sequenced from one sample in a study of human T cells and chemical hapten exposure. Time point indicated: pre-sensitization, week 0. Treatment: therapeutic diphenylcyclopropenone sensitization with weekly scalp DPC. A single record per CDR3 protein comes from TCRdb applying MiXCR to the RACE reads. The table has 40,000 or so distinct CDR3 sequences, roughly a tenth seen once. The sample in question was whole blood, obtained in connection with sensitization to the hapten diphenylcyclopropenone (DPC). The receptors here all came from a man younger than 40 with alopecia areata. Some clones in this sample may be carry-over from other donors' samples.

There are a few counts of this clonotype. A junction boundary mismatches the germline segment, possibly from a read error. The chain employs TRBV12-3 or TRBV12-4 and TRBJ1-1; tentatively, D is TRBD1 (6 bases). This CDR3 has 15 residues. The CDR3 DNA reads TGTCCCAGCAGTTTAGCGGGGCAGGGGTCCACTGAAGCTTTCTTT. Its protein product is CPSSLAGQGSTEAFF.

This clonotype appeared many times. The chain is built from TRBV19 and TRBJ2-2; D tentatively fits TRBD1 or TRBD2 (5 bases each). V lost 9 bases and J lost 2, with 13 bases in between. CDR1 is LNHDA and CDR2 is SQIVND in the germline V gene (reference sequence). This CDR3 is 14 amino acids long. The CDR3 here is CASRESGNTGELFF. Here the CDR3 DNA reads TGTGCCAGCAGGGAGTCAGGCAACACCGGGGAGCTGTTTTTT.

This clonotype has just a few counts. The V gene is TRBV20-1, the J gene TRBJ1-6; weak D call: TRBD1 (6 bases). The V gene lost 6 bases and the J gene lost 6 bases, with 15 bases spanning the gap. The V gene's germline CDR1 is DFQATT and CDR2 SNEGSKA (reference sequence). The CDR3 sequence is 14 residues long. The CDR3 DNA sequence: TGCAGTGCAACTAGGACAGTGGGTAATTCACCCCTCCACTTT. Amino acid sequence: CSATRTVGNSPLHF.

This clonotype was found many times. The chain employs TRBV5-5 and TRBJ1-2; D possibly corresponds to TRBD1 (6 bases). The CDR3 is 13 amino acids. CDR1 is SGHKS, CDR2 YYEKEE, per germline (reference sequence). Trimming removed 4 bases from V and 5 bases from J, with 12 bases in between. CDR3: CASSPDRLYGYTF. CDR3 DNA sequence: TGTGCCAGCAGCCCCGACAGGCTGTATGGCTACACCTTC.

The sample holds many counts of this clonotype. The chain recombines TRBV10-3 with TRBJ2-1; 8 nucleotides match TRBD2. The CDR3 is 16 amino acids. Germline V gene sequence: CDR1 ENHRY, CDR2 SYGVKD. V was clipped by 0 bases and J by 7 bases; unmatched bases: 8. The CDR3 loop is CAISESRGGQLNEQFF. The CDR3 DNA follows: TGTGCCATCAGTGAGTCCCGGGGGGGCCAGTTGAATGAGCAGTTCTTC.

This chain joins TRBV10-3 and TRBJ2-5; tentatively, D is TRBD1 or TRBD2 (5 bases each). Looked up from germline, CDR1 is ENHRY and CDR2 is SYGVKD. The CDR3 has 12 residues. Trimming shortened V by 3 bases and J by 4 bases, and 6 bases separated the two germline ends. DNA of the CDR3: TGTGCCATCAGTGATGGGGGAGAGACCCAGTACTTC. This gives the protein CAISDGGETQYF.

This clonotype was found a few times. The chain employs TRBV12-3 or TRBV12-4 and TRBJ2-1; 11 bases line up with TRBD1. The CDR3 spans 17 residues. After removal of 0 bases from V and 7 bases from J, the junction contained 8 bases not matched to a gene. The CDR3 DNA is TGTGCCAGCAGTTTAGCGCTACTTCGGGACAGGGGGAATGAGCAGTTCTTC. Its protein is CASSLALLRDRGNEQFF.

The table lists this clonotype with many counts. V and J are TRBV12-3 or TRBV12-4 and TRBJ1-5; no clear D gene. The CDR3 is 14 amino acids. The ends were cut back, 3 bases at V and 4 bases at J, with 10 bases in the middle. The CDR3 bases are TGTGCCAGCAGTTTTGGCATCGGAAATCAGCCCCAGCATTTT. This gives the protein CASSFGIGNQPQHF.

This clonotype was detected a few times. The CDR3 bases are TGTGCCACCTGGGACAGGGTCCGGAACACTGAAGCTTTCTTT. It translates to CATWDRVRNTEAFF. This rearrangement joins TRBV6-2 or TRBV6-3 to TRBJ1-1; 9 bases fit TRBD1. The germline V gene has CDR1 MNHEY and CDR2 SVGEGT. This CDR3 contains 14 residues. Unmatched junction bases numbered 7, after V lost 10 bases and J lost 1 base.

V gene TRBV11-1 combines with J gene TRBJ2-3; no reliable D call. V lost 5 bases to trimming and J lost 12 bases, with 12 bases between them. The CDR3 covers 11 residues. Germline CDR1 reads SGHAT; CDR2 reads FQDESV (reference sequence). The CDR3 sequence is CASSRDRVQYF. For the CDR3, the DNA is TGTGCCAGCAGCAGAGACCGGGTCCAGTATTTT.

This clonotype showed up many times. V is TRBV29-1 and J is TRBJ1-1, with D possibly matching TRBD1 (5 bases). Germline loops: CDR1 SQVTM, CDR2 ANQGSEA. CDR3 size: 13 residues. V lost 7 bases, J lost 4 bases, and 16 bases lay in between. CDR3 residues: CSGGTGVRTEAFF. In nucleotides, the CDR3 is TGCAGCGGTGGGACCGGCGTGCGCACTGAAGCTTTCTTT.

This clonotype was observed many times. The chain links TRBV12-3 or TRBV12-4 to TRBJ1-1, with D perhaps TRBD1 (6 bases). CDR3 length: 15 amino acids. Trimming cost V 0 bases and J 4 bases, with 12 bases left between them. CDR3 bases: TGTGCCAGCAGTTTAGCGGGGCAGGGGTCCACTGAAGCTTTCTTT. Translating it yields CASSLAGQGSTEAFF.

In its sample, this clonotype was seen many times. V is TRBV5-1 and J is TRBJ1-4, with TRBD1 matching over 9 bases. Germline CDR1 reads SGHRS; CDR2 reads YFSETQ. The CDR3 is 16 residues long. With V trimmed by 1 base and J by 8 bases, 9 bases remained unmatched. CDR3 coding DNA: TGCGCCAGCAGCTTGATGTCTTCGGACAGGGGCGAAAAACTGTTTTTT. Encoded protein: CASSLMSSDRGEKLFF.

The chain links TRBV7-9 to TRBJ1-2; D unresolved. The CDR3 runs to 14 residues. In germline, CDR1 is SEHNR, CDR2 FQNEAQ (reference sequence). V lost 1 base and J lost 2, with 8 bases in between. The CDR3 reads CASSLDTTNYGYTF. The CDR3, as DNA: TGTGCCAGCAGCTTAGATACCACCAACTATGGCTACACCTTC.

This clonotype was counted between two and nine times. V and J are TRBV2 and TRBJ1-6; D remains ambiguous. The CDR3 is 15 residues long. The V gene's germline CDR1 is SNHLY and CDR2 FYNNEI. V was clipped by 7 bases and J by 0 bases, with 10 bases between them. The CDR3 sequence is CASTLQSSYNSPLHF. The CDR3 DNA sequence: TGTGCCAGCACACTCCAAAGCTCCTATAATTCACCCCTCCACTTT.

This clonotype has at least ten counts. The chain is built from TRBV11-3 and TRBJ2-1, with 7 bases identical to TRBD2. Germline V gene sequence: CDR1 SGHNT, CDR2 YENEEA. The CDR3 totals 16 residues. The V gene end was trimmed by 5 bases and the J gene end by 4 bases; junction bases not matched to a gene: 11. In DNA form, the CDR3 reads TGTGCCAGCAGCCTAGTTTCGGGGGGAACATACAATGAGCAGTTCTTC. It specifies CASSLVSGGTYNEQFF.

The V call is TRBV6-2 or TRBV6-3, the J call TRBJ1-1; 9 bases are a match to TRBD1. With V trimmed by 0 bases and J by 1 base, 6 bases remained unmatched. The V gene's germline CDR1 is MNHEY and CDR2 SVGEGT. The length of the CDR3 is 17 residues. Here the CDR3 reads CASSYSTGGAGNTEAFF. The CDR3 DNA reads as TGTGCCAGCAGTTACTCTACAGGGGGCGCCGGGAACACTGAAGCTTTCTTT.

This clonotype was counted only a few times. This chain links TRBV18 with TRBJ1-3, with D uncertain. The CDR3 length is 15 residues. V was pared by 1 base and J by 4 bases, with 11 bases between. Germline V CDR1 and CDR2: KGHSH, LQKENI. CDR3 amino acids: CASSPRGSSGNTIYF. In DNA, the CDR3 is TGTGCCAGCTCACCACGTGGGAGTAGCGGAAACACCATATATTTT.

The chain links TRBV7-3 to TRBJ1-1; D not resolved. CDR3 length equals 12 residues. Germline-derived CDR1 and CDR2 are SGHTA and FQGTGA. V lost 4 bases to trimming and J lost 10 bases, with 13 bases between them. In DNA, the CDR3 is TGTGCCAGCAGCTCAGAACGGGGTGGAGCTTTCTTT. This gives the protein CASSSERGGAFF.

V and J are TRBV12-3 or TRBV12-4 and TRBJ2-1, with D maybe TRBD1 (9 bases). The CDR3 extends over 19 amino acids. Trimming took 7 bases from V and 1 from J, leaving 26 bases between them. For the CDR3, the DNA is TGTGCCAGCAACTACCAGACAGGGGGTTTAGCGGGATCCTACAATGAGCAGTTCTTC. This translates into CASNYQTGGLAGSYNEQFF.

This clonotype was recorded once. The rearrangement uses TRBV28 and TRBJ2-5, with D possibly being TRBD1 or TRBD2 (5 bases each). Germline CDR1 and CDR2: MDHEN and SYDVKM. Trimming removed 3 bases from V and 5 bases from J, with 19 bases in between. The CDR3 is made up of 16 amino acids. CDR3 sequence (DNA): TGTGCCAGCAGTTTCTGGGACCTCTCCGCCGGGGAGACCCAGTACTTC. Its protein is CASSFWDLSAGETQYF.

This chain links TRBV9 with TRBJ1-6, with 9 bases fitting TRBD1. Losses at the gene ends were 4 bases for V and 2 bases for J; bases not matched to a gene: 4. Germline CDR1 reads SGDLS; CDR2 reads YYNGEE. This CDR3 comprises 16 residues. The CDR3 is CASSPGQGPYNSPLHF. CDR3 nucleotide sequence: TGTGCCAGCAGCCCAGGACAGGGGCCCTATAATTCACCCCTCCACTTT.

This clonotype was recorded many times. V usage is TRBV7-9 and J usage is TRBJ2-5; D call uncertain. The germline V gene has CDR1 SEHNR and CDR2 FQNEAQ (reference sequence). Deletions cut 1 base from V and 2 bases from J, with 14 bases between. The CDR3 length is 16 residues. The CDR3 sequence: CASSLGVVSIQETQYF. The CDR3 DNA reads TGTGCCAGCAGCTTAGGAGTAGTCTCGATTCAAGAGACCCAGTACTTC.